This TCR beta chain was found in a study of T cell responses to AZD1222 COVID-19 vaccine. This clone was seen a single time. Its antigen is still unknown. The CDR3 extends over 14 amino acids. Germline V gives CDR1 SGHDT, CDR2 YYEEEE. V dropped 2 bases and J dropped 2 bases, with 11 bases sitting between them. The study's findings and limits: Only a handful of AZD1222 recipients, several in all, had baseline seropositivity. Donors were largely white British and mainly female; clonal diversity was possibly underestimated. Repertoire sampling was restricted to post-peak T cell response timepoints. Dominant CD4 TCR responses targeted spike regions 160-218 and 743-854.

Data came from immunoSEQ multiplex PCR; TCRdb stores just in-frame clones and leaves some out. Here the sample spans about 160,000 clones, about 90% being singletons. This material consisted of peripheral blood, taken on day 0 of MenACWY control vaccination. This receptor was obtained from an adult in good health. This chain uses TRBV5-6 with TRBJ2-7; maybe TRBD1 (6 bases). DNA for the CDR3: TGTGCCAGCAGCTTCAGGACAGACCCCTACGAGCAGTACTTC. Its translation: CASSFRTDPYEQYF.